The 18 T cell receptor beta chains listed next were all sequenced from one sample in a study of blood T cells in healthy people across ages. With a J-beta primer mix and a sample-barcoded 5' primer, a second PCR ran roughly 7 to 11 cycles. TCRdb redid the calling of the 5' RACE reads with MiXCR, one entry per CDR3 protein. The sample has about 780,000 distinct CDR3 sequences, 20% to 30% seen once. The same data also went into a second study, on T cells of mothers and their children.

The sample taken for sequencing was blood. These TCRs come from a boy aged 5-17 years in good health.

The chain carries TRBV18 and TRBJ1-6, with 11 bases aligning to TRBD1. The length of the CDR3 is 16 residues. CDR1 and CDR2 (germline): KGHSH, LQKENI. The J segment lost 6 bases and the V segment lost 3 bases, leaving 4 bases of the junction unmatched. The CDR3 region has the DNA TGTGCCAGCTCACCGGACAGGGGGCAGTTTAATTCACCCCTCCACTTT. It specifies CASSPDRGQFNSPLHF. Combining the CDR3 with reference TRBV18 and TRBJ1-6 gives the whole variable domain NAGVMQNPRHLVRRRGQEARLRCSPMKGHSHVYWYRQLPEEGLKFMVYLQKENIIDESGMPKERFSAEFPKEGPSILRIQQVVRGDSAAYFCASSPDRGQFNSPLHFGNGTRLTVT.

The rearrangement uses TRBV3-1 and TRBJ2-1; D possibly matches TRBD1 or TRBD2 (6 bases each). Per germline, CDR1 LGHDT and CDR2 YNNKEL (reference sequence). The CDR3 covers 14 residues. V gave up 8 bases and J gave up 0 bases, with 11 bases separating them. The CDR3 DNA reads TGTGCCAGCGACCGGGGGCCCTCCTACAATGAGCAGTTCTTC. Its protein is CASDRGPSYNEQFF.

In this sample, this clonotype turned up a few times. The chain joins TRBV9 to TRBJ2-1; a weak D match, TRBD2 (5 bases). With 0 bases removed from V and 2 bases from J, the gap between germline ends came to 6 bases. The germline gives CDR1 SGDLS, CDR2 YYNGEE. The CDR3 consists of 14 residues. This CDR3 is CASSVGTPYNEQFF. CDR3 nucleotide sequence: TGTGCCAGCAGCGTAGGGACTCCCTACAATGAGCAGTTCTTC.

This clonotype was counted only a few times. The rearrangement uses TRBV12-3 or TRBV12-4 and TRBJ2-3; the D gene is possibly TRBD2 (6 bases). Trimming took off 6 bases at V and 1 base at J, with 14 bases between the two ends. This CDR3 is built from 15 residues. The CDR3 loop is CASRSQGGGTDTQYF. The CDR3 DNA reads as TGTGCCAGCAGATCCCAGGGAGGCGGCACAGATACGCAGTATTTT.

This clonotype was detected only a few times. The chain recombines TRBV7-2 with TRBJ1-2, with TRBD1 as a possible D gene (5 bases). The CDR3 has 14 amino acids. Germline CDR1 and CDR2: SGHTA and FQGNSA. With 7 bases removed from V and 3 bases from J, the gap between germline ends came to 15 bases. The CDR3, as DNA: TGTGCCAGCAAAGCTACAGGTTACGACTATGGCTACACCTTC. It yields the protein CASKATGYDYGYTF. Combining the CDR3 with reference TRBV7-2 and TRBJ1-2 gives the whole variable domain GAGVSQSPSNKVTEKGKDVELRCDPISGHTALYWYRQSLGQGLEFLIYFQGNSAPDKSGLPSDRFSAERTGGSVSTLTIQRTQQEDSAVYLCASKATGYDYGYTFGSGTRLTVV.

This chain links TRBV6-5 with TRBJ2-5; 7 bases agree with TRBD1. The CDR3 spans 15 residues. The V gene end was trimmed by 4 bases and the J gene end by 2 bases; junction bases not matched to a gene: 7. Germline CDR1 and CDR2: MNHEY and SVGAGI. The CDR3 DNA is TGTGCCAGCAGTTCGACAGGGATGGCACAAGAGACCCAGTACTTC. As protein: CASSSTGMAQETQYF.

This clonotype has only a few counts. The rearrangement links TRBV20-1 to TRBJ2-5; no firm D call. Gene TRBJ2-7 matches the end of the DNA better, so the J call may be wrong. Germline values: CDR1 DFQATT, CDR2 SNEGSKA (reference sequence). The CDR3 spans 14 residues. CDR3 sequence (DNA): TGCAGTGCTAGAATTCCTGGGTACACCCACGAGCAGTACTTC. This codes for CSARIPGYTHEQYF.

The chain combines TRBV29-1 with TRBJ1-2, with 11 nucleotides matching TRBD1. CDR3 length: 15 residues. Germline V gene data show CDR1 as SQVTM and CDR2 as ANQGSEA. Trimming at V came to 5 bases and at J to 2 bases, leaving 7 bases not matched to a gene. The CDR3 region has the DNA TGCAGCGTTAGGGCGGGGACAGGGGGAAACTATGGCTACACCTTC. Its translation: CSVRAGTGGNYGYTF.

Notes on this clonotype: Because the CDR3's place on the DNA is in doubt, the DNA is left out and the CDR3 is given as listed by TCRdb. The gene calls are TRBV7-8 and TRBJ2-5; the DNA was not used to check the table's D call, TRBD1. Germline V lookup: CDR1 SGHVS, CDR2 FQNEAQ. The CDR3 is made up of 20 amino acids, end residues included. The CDR3 region is CASSYRAKNIQYFGAGTQYF.

CDR3 region: CSVEVAGTDTQYF. The CDR3 DNA sequence: TGCAGCGTTGAAGTCGCAGGCACAGATACGCAGTATTTT. The chain has TRBV29-1 and TRBJ2-3, with unresolved D. The ends were cut back, 1 base at V and 1 base at J, with 6 bases in the middle. Germline values: CDR1 SQVTM, CDR2 ANQGSEA. The CDR3 runs to 13 residues.

V usage is TRBV6-1 and J usage is TRBJ2-5; D may be TRBD1 (6 bases). Per germline, CDR1 MNHNS and CDR2 SASEGT. The V end was cut by 10 bases, the J end by 0 bases, with 12 bases between. The CDR3 is 13 amino acids. CDR3 protein: CATGQTNQETQYF. Here the CDR3 DNA reads TGTGCCACGGGACAAACGAACCAAGAGACCCAGTACTTC.

The CDR3 region is CASSTARDLQFSPLHF. In nucleotides, the CDR3 is TGTGCCAGCAGCACTGCCCGGGACCTGCAATTTTCACCCCTCCACTTT. J is TRBJ1-6 and V is TRBV21-1; TRBD1, the D gene given by the table, was not confirmed from the DNA. TRBV21-1 corresponds to a pseudogene. This CDR3 is 16 amino acids long.

The chain is built from TRBV5-1 and TRBJ2-5; D possibly matches TRBD1 or TRBD2 (5 bases each). Trimming took 5 bases from V and 4 from J, leaving 18 bases between them. Looked up from germline, CDR1 is SGHRS and CDR2 is YFSETQ. The CDR3 runs 15 residues. The CDR3 coding sequence is TGCGCCAGCAGTTACCAGGGCGCGGGTCCAGAGACCCAGTACTTC. This translates into CASSYQGAGPETQYF.

The chain joins TRBV29-1 to TRBJ2-3; D perhaps matches TRBD1 (6 bases). V was clipped by 6 bases and J by 3 bases, with 16 bases between them. Germline CDR1 SQVTM, CDR2 ANQGSEA. This CDR3 spans 14 amino acids. CDR3 bases: TGCAGCGTCGTACAGGGAGTGAGGACAGATACGCAGTATTTT. It is translated as CSVVQGVRTDTQYF.

The chain joins TRBV27 to TRBJ2-7; D remains unclear. CDR1 and CDR2 (germline): MNHEY, SMNVEV (reference sequence). V shed 5 bases and J shed 2 bases, with 16 bases lying between them. The CDR3 loop spans 15 amino acids. The CDR3 nucleotides read TGTGCCAGCAGTGGAACAGTGGGATATCCCTACGAGCAGTACTTC. Protein sequence: CASSGTVGYPYEQYF.

This clonotype appeared a few times. The chain couples TRBV2 to TRBJ1-2; possible D gene TRBD1, 6 bases. With 2 bases removed from V and 7 bases from J, the gap between germline ends came to 14 bases. Germline V gene sequence: CDR1 SNHLY, CDR2 FYNNEI. The CDR3 covers 14 residues. The CDR3 nucleotides read TGTGCCAGCAGTGAAAAGGACAGCATCGGTGGCTACACCTTC. Translation gives CASSEKDSIGGYTF. Complete variable domain (other parts from reference TRBV2 and TRBJ1-2): EPEVTQTPSHQVTQMGQEVILRCVPISNHLYFYWYRQILGQKVEFLVSFYNNEISEKSEIFDDQFSVERPDGSNFTLKIRSTKLEDSAMYFCASSEKDSIGGYTFGSGTRLTVV.

This clonotype was counted only a few times. One end of the junction fails to match germline, which may point to a read error. The chain combines TRBV6-6 with TRBJ2-1, with D hard to call. The CDR3 contains 13 residues. The V gene's germline CDR1 is MNHNY and CDR2 SVGAGI (reference sequence). This chain's CDR3 is CACSYDFSYEQFF. In nucleotides, the CDR3 is TGTGCCTGCAGTTACGATTTTTCGTACGAGCAGTTCTTC.

CDR3 amino acids: CASTGGNEQFF. CDR3 sequence (DNA): TGTGCCAGCACCGGGGGTAATGAGCAGTTCTTC. The rearrangement joins TRBV18 to TRBJ2-1, with D perhaps matching TRBD2 (6 bases). The germline CDR1 and CDR2 sequences are KGHSH and LQKENI. The length of the CDR3 is 11 residues. Trimming removed 8 bases at V and 7 bases at J, with 9 bases between.